One TCR beta chain is described in this entry. Its antigen is undetermined. V was trimmed by 3 bases and J by 2 bases, leaving 12 bases between them. The CDR3 has 15 amino acids. Per the germline V gene, CDR1 is SGHAT and CDR2 is FQNNGV. The sample belongs to a study of identical twins. Study findings and constraints: A lower insertion count was a feature of abundant cord blood beta clonotypes, with no such feature in memory repertoires.

It was template switching that added a universal primer site, and there were unique molecular identifiers on the cDNA. A single record per CDR3 protein comes from TCRdb applying MiXCR to the 5' RACE reads. The table includes 750,000 to 950,000 distinct CDR3 sequences, around an eighth detected once. These data also formed part of another study, on yellow fever vaccine responses in identical twins.

Sequences were obtained from PBMCs. This receptor was identified in a woman between 18 and 30 years old in good health. The chain employs TRBV11-2 and TRBJ2-3; possibly TRBD2 for D (6 bases). CDR3 amino acids: CASSFTGGVTDTQYF. In DNA form, the CDR3 reads TGTGCCAGCAGCTTCACTGGAGGGGTCACAGATACGCAGTATTTT.